These 5 T cell receptor beta chains share one sample of origin, sequenced in a study of T-cell reconstitution after alpha-beta-depleted transplantation in children. For TCRbeta, the library was prepared with unique molecular identifiers. One entry per CDR3 protein results from TCRdb running MiXCR on the PCR reads. This sample carries 140,000 or so distinct CDR3 sequences, more than 8% of them seen once, and the ten largest clones take about a sixth. Sequenced here: PBMCs, mostly from graft donor cells, sampled 180 days after TCRalphabeta/CD19-depleted stem cell transplant. The receptors derive from a female patient aged 2-15 years who had a stem cell transplant for congenital amegakaryocytic thrombocytopenia, so the T cells may come from the graft donor.

This clonotype was observed at least ten times. The gene calls are TRBV5-1 and TRBJ1-1; D remains ambiguous. The CDR3 extends over 14 amino acids. Between the trimmed V and J ends, which lost 2 bases and 4 bases, there was a span of 12 bases. Germline V gene data show CDR1 as SGHRS and CDR2 as YFSETQ. The CDR3 sequence is CASSFYLGGTEAFF. In DNA, the CDR3 is TGCGCCAGCAGCTTTTACCTTGGAGGCACTGAAGCTTTCTTT.

This clonotype has more than one count but fewer than ten. V usage is TRBV6-5 and J usage is TRBJ1-5, with D possibly matching TRBD1 (6 bases). Trimming shortened V by 1 base and J by 0 bases, and 10 bases separated the two germline ends. The CDR3 is made up of 16 amino acids. CDR1 is MNHEY, CDR2 SVGAGI, per germline. In DNA form, the CDR3 reads TGTGCCAGCAGTTACTTCGGACAGAATAGCAATCAGCCCCAGCATTTT. Its translation: CASSYFGQNSNQPQHF.

The sample holds a few counts of this clonotype. The chain employs TRBV2 and TRBJ2-7, with D unresolved. Germline CDR1 SNHLY, CDR2 FYNNEI. V was clipped by 6 bases and J by 2 bases, with 5 bases between them. The CDR3 consists of 11 residues. The CDR3 is CASRATYEQYF. The DNA for the CDR3 is TGTGCCAGCAGGGCAACCTACGAGCAGTACTTC.

This clonotype was detected ten times or more. V gene TRBV20-1 combines with J gene TRBJ2-1; D ambiguous. CDR1 is DFQATT, CDR2 SNEGSKA, per germline (reference sequence). The CDR3 consists of 13 residues. Deletions cut 0 bases from V and 2 bases from J, with 5 bases between. CDR3: CSAREYAYNEQFF. CDR3 nucleotide sequence: TGCAGTGCTAGAGAATACGCCTACAATGAGCAGTTCTTC.

The chain links TRBV20-1 to TRBJ1-2, with D tentatively TRBD1 (5 bases). Trimming took off 0 bases at V and 6 bases at J, with 17 bases between the two ends. CDR1 DFQATT and CDR2 SNEGSKA come from the germline V gene (reference sequence). CDR3 length: 15 amino acids. The CDR3 sequence is CSARDVGAVGDGYTF. The CDR3 DNA is TGCAGTGCTAGAGATGTTGGCGCGGTAGGGGATGGCTACACCTTC.